One sample yielded the 20 T cell receptor beta chains listed below, sequenced in a study of T cells in Graves' hyperthyroidism and ophthalmopathy. Researchers amplified the TCR beta CDR3 regions from RNA transcripts. Primed by the HTBI set, a first-round RT-PCR was run on the TCR CDR3. TCRdb processed the multiplex PCR reads anew with MiXCR; each CDR3 protein has one entry. This sample has 500,000 to 650,000 distinct CDR3 sequences; 35% to 50% occur once, and the top ten carry about two fifths. Sequencing input: peripheral blood or thyroid tissue (not recorded which). These receptors were taken from an adult woman with Graves' disease, either hyperthyroidism or ophthalmopathy (not recorded which).

The chain employs TRBV12-3 or TRBV12-4 and TRBJ1-1, with D uncertain. V was trimmed by 2 bases and J by 9 bases, leaving 13 bases between them. The CDR3 length is 13 residues. This chain's CDR3 is CASSLSGRSKAFF. CDR3 in DNA: TGTGCCAGCAGTTTATCCGGGAGGAGCAAAGCTTTCTTT.

There are a few counts of this clonotype. The CDR3 nucleotides read TGTGCCACCAGTGACCAGCAAGCTTTCTTT. Protein product: CATSDQQAFF. V and J are TRBV24-1 and TRBJ1-1; D gene unclear. V dropped 4 bases and J dropped 9 bases, with 5 bases sitting between them. Germline CDR1 reads KGHDR; CDR2 reads SFDVKD. The CDR3 totals 10 residues.

On this clonotype itself: A junction end diverges from the germline sequence, so it may reflect a read error. The chain combines TRBV7-7 with TRBJ1-4; a weak D match, TRBD1 (6 bases). CDR3 length: 14 residues. Looked up from germline, CDR1 is SSHAT and CDR2 is FNYEAQ (reference sequence). The CDR3 is CASSLGRGAEKLFF. In nucleotides, the CDR3 is TGTGCTAGCAGCTTAGGCAGGGGTGCCGAAAAACTGTTTTTT. Based on the CDR3 plus reference TRBV7-7 and TRBJ1-4, the full variable domain is GAGVSQSPRYKVTKRGQDVTLRCDPISSHATLYWYQQALGQGPEFLTYFNYEAQPDKSGLPSDRFSAERPEGSISTLTIQRTEQRDSAMYRCASSLGRGAEKLFFGSGTQLSVL.

This clonotype was recorded many times. The V gene is TRBV7-9, the J gene TRBJ2-2; D unclear. The CDR3 length is 14 residues. The germline gives CDR1 SEHNR, CDR2 FQNEAQ (reference sequence). V gave up 6 bases and J gave up 1 base, with 9 bases separating them. In nucleotides, the CDR3 is TGTGCCAGCAGATCCGACTGGAACACCGGGGAGCTGTTTTTT. Amino acid sequence: CASRSDWNTGELFF.

The genes are TRBV10-3 and TRBJ1-5; D is undetermined. V was shortened by 4 bases and J by 4 bases, with 11 bases between the two germline ends. CDR3 length equals 14 residues. Germline V CDR1 and CDR2: ENHRY, SYGVKD. The CDR3 DNA reads TGTGCCATCAGTGGAGGCGGGGAAAATCAGCCCCAGCATTTT. Its protein product is CAISGGGENQPQHF.

This clonotype was detected ten times or more. This rearrangement joins TRBV5-6 to TRBJ2-7; D gene ambiguous. The CDR3 covers 13 residues. The germline V gene has CDR1 SGHDT and CDR2 YYEEEE. Trimming left V 4 bases short and J 6 bases short, with 14 bases between. For the CDR3, the DNA is TGTGCCAGCAGCGGGCCGCCGGTTTCCGAGCAGTACTTC. Protein sequence: CASSGPPVSEQYF.

This clonotype was counted at least ten times. J is TRBJ1-2 and V is TRBV29-1; no clear D. Germline V gene data show CDR1 as SQVTM and CDR2 as ANQGSEA. The V end was cut by 2 bases, the J end by 10 bases, with 17 bases between. This CDR3 is 13 amino acids long. The chain's CDR3 is CSVEPGPRRDYTF. CDR3 DNA: TGCAGCGTTGAACCCGGGCCCCGTAGAGACTACACCTTC.

As concerns this clonotype: With a much larger clone just one base away, this may be a read error. J is TRBJ2-7 and V is TRBV20-1, with TRBD2 as a possible D gene (5 bases). Germline values: CDR1 DFQATT, CDR2 SNEGSKA (reference sequence). V lost 6 bases to trimming and J lost 5 bases, with 20 bases between them. The CDR3 sequence is 14 residues long. Written as DNA, the CDR3 is TGCAGTGCCCATGAGCCGAGGAGGCTAGACGAGCAGTACTTC. Residues: CSAHEPRRLDEQYF.

CDR3 in DNA: TGTGCCAGCAGGCCTCAGGGGCGAGCGGAGACCCAGTACTTC. Translated, it gives CASRPQGRAETQYF. This chain joins TRBV28 and TRBJ2-5; TRBD1 is a possible D gene (6 bases). The CDR3 runs 14 residues. Trimming removed 6 bases at V and 5 bases at J, with 16 bases between. Per germline, CDR1 MDHEN and CDR2 SYDVKM.

This chain connects TRBV9 to TRBJ1-6; D is unresolved. Trimming took 0 bases from V and 14 from J, leaving 15 bases between them. This CDR3 has 14 amino acids. The germline V gene encodes CDR1 SGDLS and CDR2 YYNGEE. The CDR3 is CASSVEILGEALHF. In nucleotides, the CDR3 is TGTGCCAGCAGCGTAGAGATACTTGGGGAAGCCCTCCACTTT.

This chain joins TRBV19 and TRBJ1-3; D may be TRBD1 (6 bases). Germline V gene lookup returns CDR1 LNHDA and CDR2 SQIVND (reference sequence). Between the trimmed V and J ends, which lost 3 bases and 2 bases, there was a span of 11 bases. CDR3 size: 15 residues. The CDR3 DNA reads TGTGCCAGTAGTATTGGGCGGGGGCCTGGAAACACCATATATTTT. Translation: CASSIGRGPGNTIYF.

This clonotype was counted many times. The chain combines TRBV7-2 with TRBJ2-7; D is possibly TRBD2 (6 bases). V shed 3 bases and J shed 7 bases, with 10 bases lying between them. CDR3 length equals 12 residues. CDR1 and CDR2 from the germline V gene are SGHTA and FQGNSA. The CDR3 sequence is CASSFGGKEQYF. The CDR3 region has the DNA TGTGCCAGCAGCTTTGGGGGGAAGGAGCAGTACTTC.

In its sample, this clonotype was seen once. The rearrangement links TRBV15 to TRBJ2-7; 8 bases map to TRBD2. The CDR3 contains 14 residues. J lost 5 bases, V lost 3 bases, and 6 bases had no gene match. Germline V lookup: CDR1 LNHNV, CDR2 YYDKDF (reference sequence). Here the CDR3 reads CATSSQAGVHEQYF. The CDR3 DNA reads as TGTGCCACCAGCAGTCAAGCGGGAGTCCACGAGCAGTACTTC.

The DNA of the CDR3 is TGTGCCAGCAGCCTCCCCGAACGTCCCATATATTTT. This codes for CASSLPERPIYF. The V gene is TRBV12-3 or TRBV12-4, the J gene TRBJ1-3; no clear D. V shed 6 bases and J shed 11 bases, with 14 bases lying between them. The CDR3 runs to 12 residues.

Ten or more counts support this clonotype. This rearrangement joins TRBV7-9 to TRBJ1-3, with D uncertain. With 4 bases removed from V and 1 base from J, the gap between germline ends came to 5 bases. CDR3 length equals 13 residues. Germline values: CDR1 SEHNR, CDR2 FQNEAQ (reference sequence). CDR3 region: CASSYLSGNTIYF. The CDR3, as DNA: TGTGCCAGCAGCTATTTATCTGGAAACACCATATATTTT.

The chain has TRBV5-1 and TRBJ2-7, with no clear D. The V gene's germline CDR1 is SGHRS and CDR2 YFSETQ. The CDR3 totals 17 residues. Trimming stripped 0 bases from V and 7 bases from J, with 23 bases between. This CDR3 reads CASSLEVAMSSYNEQYF. DNA for the CDR3: TGCGCCAGCAGCTTGGAGGTAGCCATGAGCTCCTACAATGAGCAGTACTTC. The whole variable domain, filled in from reference TRBV5-1 and TRBJ2-7, reads KAGVTQTPRYLIKTRGQQVTLSCSPISGHRSVSWYQQTPGQGLQFLFEYFSETQRNKGNFPGRFSGRQFSNSRSEMNVSTLELGDSALYLCASSLEVAMSSYNEQYFGPGTRLTVT.

This clonotype was observed at least ten times. The chain recombines TRBV29-1 with TRBJ2-5; 9 nucleotides line up with TRBD2. The CDR3 has 13 residues. Germline loops: CDR1 SQVTM, CDR2 ANQGSEA. The J segment lost 7 bases and the V segment lost 5 bases, leaving 8 bases of the junction unmatched. The CDR3 DNA is TGCAGCGTTCGCGGGGGGGGACCGGGGACCCAGTACTTC. Encoded protein: CSVRGGGPGTQYF.

This chain joins TRBV2 and TRBJ1-1, with D tentatively TRBD1 (5 bases). The V end lost 10 bases, the J end lost 0 bases, and 15 bases lay between the germline ends. Germline V CDR1 and CDR2: SNHLY, FYNNEI. CDR3 length: 14 amino acids. CDR3 sequence reads: CANRTWSLNTEAFF. The CDR3 DNA follows: TGTGCCAACAGGACCTGGAGTCTGAACACTGAAGCTTTCTTT.

The rearrangement links TRBV19 to TRBJ1-1, with 9 bases lining up with TRBD1. The CDR3 extends over 19 amino acids. Germline lookup yields CDR1 LNHDA and CDR2 SQIVND (reference sequence). J was trimmed by 1 base and V by 6 bases; bases with no gene match: 18. CDR3 in DNA: TGTGCCAGTAGATCGAAGAAGACAGGGGGTGTGGGAGGGAACACTGAAGCTTTCTTT. Residues: CASRSKKTGGVGGNTEAFF.

The chain is built from TRBV25-1 and TRBJ2-7, with D unresolved. Germline CDR1 reads MGHDK; CDR2 reads SYGVNS. Trimming removed 1 base at V and 2 bases at J, with 12 bases between. The CDR3 spans 15 residues. The CDR3 DNA reads as TGTGCCAGCAGTGAATGGGTAGTACACACCTACGAGCAGTACTTC. Protein: CASSEWVVHTYEQYF.